The 6 T cell receptor beta chains reported below all come from one sample, sequenced in a study of blood T cells in healthy people across ages (dated by TCRdb to 2015 to 2017). Libraries were constructed by 5' RACE. Sequencing used an Illumina HiSeq 2500. A second PCR of 7 to 11 cycles was run with a J-beta primer mix and a sample-barcoded 5' primer. The public reads were reanalyzed by TCRdb: fastp trimming at Q25, MiXCR alignment, in-frame beta chains only. For every CDR3 protein sequence, its rows merge into one entry that carries the most common genes and DNA. This sample gives over a million distinct CDR3 sequences in total; almost 25% of them show up just once. In total, the top ten clones hold around 0.75% of the sample. These data were also reused for a study on T cells of mothers and their children.

Sequenced input: blood. These receptors were taken from a girl aged 2 to 9 in good health.

This chain uses TRBV20-1 with TRBJ1-2, with D uncertain. Looked up from germline, CDR1 is DFQATT and CDR2 is SNEGSKA (reference sequence). There are 13 residues in the CDR3. The ends were cut back, 2 bases at V and 8 bases at J, with 15 bases in the middle. As DNA, the CDR3 is TGCAGTGCTAGACGACCGGCAAACGGGGGCTACACCTTC. Its translation: CSARRPANGGYTF.

The rearrangement links TRBV12-3 or TRBV12-4 to TRBJ2-6; D uncertain. CDR3 length equals 16 residues. Trimming cost V 2 bases and J 0 bases, with 8 bases left between them. CDR3 loop: CASSLLTTSGANVLTF. The CDR3, as DNA: TGTGCCAGCAGTTTATTAACGACCTCTGGGGCCAACGTCCTGACTTTC.

This chain uses TRBV5-6 with TRBJ1-1; 8 bases line up with TRBD1. The CDR3 covers 14 residues. V gave up 0 bases and J gave up 7 bases; unmatched junction bases: 5. Germline CDR1 and CDR2: SGHDT and YYEEEE. The CDR3 sequence is CASSLVRGQGEAFF. CDR3 nucleotides: TGTGCCAGCAGCTTGGTCAGGGGGCAGGGTGAAGCTTTCTTT.

With respect to this clonotype: A junction boundary mismatches the germline segment, possibly from a read error. This sequence joins TRBV27 and TRBJ2-3, with D maybe TRBD1 (5 bases). The length of the CDR3 is 14 residues. CDR1 and CDR2 (germline): MNHEY, SMNVEV (reference sequence). The CDR3 DNA is TGTGCCGGCAGTTTACGTCCAGGGACAGATACGCAGTATTTT. Its protein is CAGSLRPGTDTQYF.

The J gene is TRBJ2-3, the V gene TRBV10-3; D tentatively fits TRBD1 or TRBD2 (5 bases each). CDR1 and CDR2 (germline): ENHRY, SYGVKD. There are 15 residues in the CDR3. The ends were cut back, 6 bases at V and 0 bases at J, with 13 bases in the middle. CDR3 coding DNA: TGTGCCATCAGGGGGACCTCAACTAGCACAGATACGCAGTATTTT. The encoded protein is CAIRGTSTSTDTQYF.

This clonotype was seen only a few times. This chain connects TRBV4-1 to TRBJ2-5; TRBD2 aligns across 7 bases. Germline trimming cut 0 bases from V and 0 bases from J; bases unmatched to any gene: 7. The CDR3 spans 17 residues. Germline V gene sequence: CDR1 MGHRA, CDR2 YSYEKL. CDR3 sequence: CASSQDLGGDYQETQYF. For the CDR3, the DNA is TGCGCCAGCAGCCAAGATCTGGGGGGGGATTACCAAGAGACCCAGTACTTC.